This T cell receptor (beta chain) derives from a study of T cells after posttransplantation cyclophosphamide. Many counts were recorded for this clone. The target antigen is unknown. Lacking the conserved final phenylalanine or tryptophan, this CDR3 likely reflects a read error. The limits of the CDR3 on the DNA are not certain, so only TCRdb's listed CDR3 is given. The study's findings and limits: Tissue-infiltrating T cells from skin or gut overlapped little with blood T cells.

Termini included, the CDR3 measures 10 amino acids. Busulfan-fludarabine conditioning, marrow transplant, and cyclophosphamide on days +3 and +4 were administered. Here immunoSEQ multiplex PCR was the method, and the copy in TCRdb shows in-frame clones only, minus some. The sample includes under 20,000 clones, none of them occurring once. The sample was PBMCs, taken after allogeneic stem cell transplant with posttransplant cyclophosphamide. The receptor was derived from a female patient between 30 and 39 years old who received an allogeneic stem cell transplant from a related donor, was CMV-positive, and had no GVHD. Some of the T cells might come from the graft donor. The rearrangement joins TRBV5-7 to TRBJ2-3; the D call TRBD2 from the table was never checked on the DNA. TRBV5-7 is recorded as an ORF, its role being uncertain. CDR3 sequence reads: CASSWRARWV.